These T cell receptor beta chains were read from a single sample in a study of monozygotic twins with inflammatory bowel disease. TCRdb re-called the 5' RACE reads; one entry per CDR3 protein, DNA not given. Here the sample table reports about 150,000 distinct CDR3 sequences. The sequenced sample consisted of blood. Receptors originate from a human donor with ulcerative colitis or Crohn's disease, or a healthy co-twin of an affected twin (not recorded which). CDR3s include the opening cysteine and the closing phenylalanine or tryptophan. Fields, in order: V gene, J gene, CDR3 protein.

v_call: TRBV7-2; j_call: TRBJ2-1; cdr3_aa: CASSLRGGTFYNEQFF
v_call: TRBV20-1; j_call: TRBJ1-1; cdr3_aa: CSARRQGGVTEAFF
v_call: TRBV2; j_call: TRBJ2-5; cdr3_aa: CASITGLAGGQETQYF
v_call: TRBV7-9; j_call: TRBJ2-2; cdr3_aa: CASSPLAGELFF
v_call: TRBV27; j_call: TRBJ2-1; cdr3_aa: CASSYSPLTSGSGHNEQFF
v_call: TRBV5-1; j_call: TRBJ2-1; cdr3_aa: CASSSGTASSYNEQFF
v_call: TRBV7-6; j_call: TRBJ1-1; cdr3_aa: CASRLPGTQAFF
v_call: TRBV9; j_call: TRBJ2-6; cdr3_aa: CASRNSGANVLTF
v_call: TRBV3-1; j_call: TRBJ2-1; cdr3_aa: CASSPLLFNEQFF
v_call: TRBV9; j_call: TRBJ2-7; cdr3_aa: CASSVATGGYEQYF
v_call: TRBV12-3/TRBV12-4; j_call: TRBJ2-1; cdr3_aa: CASRTSGRHNEQFF
v_call: TRBV30; j_call: TRBJ1-5; cdr3_aa: CAWSVGGNSNQPQHF
v_call: TRBV20-1; j_call: TRBJ2-3; cdr3_aa: CSARGRISTDTQYF
v_call: TRBV11-2; j_call: TRBJ2-7; cdr3_aa: CASSLQGWGEQYF
v_call: TRBV4-3; j_call: TRBJ2-1; cdr3_aa: CASTPAFPANYNEQFF